A selection of T cell receptor beta chains follows, all from one sample in a study of response to subunit inactivated influenza vaccine. TCRdb re-analysed the RT-PCR reads in MiXCR, keeping a single row per CDR3 protein. The table lists over 750,000 distinct CDR3 sequences, around 20% of them singletons. Specimen: PBMCs from blood, collected 5 days after vaccination. The receptors were gathered from a man aged 50 to 59 who received an inactivated influenza vaccine. Each CDR3 is given with its conserved first and last residue. Fields, in order: CDR3 protein, CDR3 DNA, V gene, D gene, clone size, J gene. The D gene is left open where the match is weak. Clone size is given for some rows only: seen once, a few or many times, or a class if the clone is expanded.

CDR3 protein: CASSRTDSYNEQFF; CDR3 DNA: TGTGCCAGCAGCCGGACAGATTCCTACAATGAGCAGTTCTTC; V gene: TRBV6-1; D gene: NA; clone size: few; J gene: TRBJ2-1
CDR3 protein: CASSPTGMNYGYTF; CDR3 DNA: TGTGCCAGCTCCCCGACAGGGATGAACTATGGCTACACCTTC; V gene: TRBV7-9; D gene: TRBD1; clone size: NA; J gene: TRBJ1-2
CDR3 protein: CASSLNAGDNSPLHF; CDR3 DNA: TGCGCCAGCAGCTTGAACGCAGGGGATAATTCACCCCTCCACTTT; V gene: TRBV5-1; D gene: NA; clone size: NA; J gene: TRBJ1-6
CDR3 protein: CASSDPGQGGTIQYF; CDR3 DNA: TGTGCCAGCAGTGACCCCGGACAGGGCGGTACCATTCAGTACTTC; V gene: TRBV6-1; D gene: TRBD1; clone size: NA; J gene: TRBJ2-4
CDR3 protein: CSARLANEQFF; CDR3 DNA: TGCAGCGCCAGACTAGCGAATGAGCAGTTCTTC; V gene: TRBV29-1; D gene: TRBD2; clone size: few; J gene: TRBJ2-1
CDR3 protein: CASTLGGGPNTEAFF; CDR3 DNA: TGCGCCAGCACCCTGGGGGGGGGTCCGAACACTGAAGCTTTCTTT; V gene: TRBV5-1; D gene: NA; clone size: NA; J gene: TRBJ1-1
CDR3 protein: CASSLRADTEAFF; CDR3 DNA: TGTGCCAGCAGCTTAAGAGCGGACACTGAAGCTTTCTTT; V gene: TRBV7-3; D gene: NA; clone size: NA; J gene: TRBJ1-1
CDR3 protein: CASSPVQWQETQYF; CDR3 DNA: TGTGCCAGCAGCCCGGTTCAGTGGCAAGAGACCCAGTACTTC; V gene: TRBV7-9; D gene: NA; clone size: NA; J gene: TRBJ2-5
CDR3 protein: CASSMTGSGNTIYF; CDR3 DNA: TGTGCCAGCAGCATGACGGGCTCTGGAAACACCATATATTTT; V gene: TRBV12-3/TRBV12-4; D gene: NA; clone size: few; J gene: TRBJ1-3
CDR3 protein: CASSWTRYGYTF; CDR3 DNA: TGTGCCAGCAGTTGGACCCGCTATGGCTACACCTTC; V gene: TRBV6-2/TRBV6-3; D gene: NA; clone size: NA; J gene: TRBJ1-2
CDR3 protein: CASSLEGFGNQPQHF; CDR3 DNA: TGCGCCAGCAGCTTGGAGGGGTTCGGCAATCAGCCCCAGCATTTT; V gene: TRBV5-1; D gene: NA; clone size: few; J gene: TRBJ1-5
CDR3 protein: CASSHFGAGELFF; CDR3 DNA: TGTGCCAGCAGTCACTTCGGGGCCGGGGAGCTGTTTTTT; V gene: TRBV6-6; D gene: NA; clone size: NA; J gene: TRBJ2-2
CDR3 protein: CAISEASVLYGYTF; CDR3 DNA: TGTGCCATCAGTGAGGCGTCAGTTCTGTATGGCTACACCTTC; V gene: TRBV10-3; D gene: NA; clone size: NA; J gene: TRBJ1-2